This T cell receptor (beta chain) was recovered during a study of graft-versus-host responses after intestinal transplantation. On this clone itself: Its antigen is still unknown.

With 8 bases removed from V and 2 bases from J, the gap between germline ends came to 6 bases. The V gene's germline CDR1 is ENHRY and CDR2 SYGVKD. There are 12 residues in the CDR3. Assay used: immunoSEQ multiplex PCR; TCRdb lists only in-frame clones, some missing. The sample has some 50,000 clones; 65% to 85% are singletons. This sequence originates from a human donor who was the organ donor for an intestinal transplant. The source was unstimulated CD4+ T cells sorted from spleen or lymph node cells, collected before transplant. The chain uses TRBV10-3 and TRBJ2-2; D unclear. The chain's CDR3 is CAISGNTGELFF. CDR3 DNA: TGTGCCATCTCTGGTAACACCGGGGAGCTGTTTTTT.